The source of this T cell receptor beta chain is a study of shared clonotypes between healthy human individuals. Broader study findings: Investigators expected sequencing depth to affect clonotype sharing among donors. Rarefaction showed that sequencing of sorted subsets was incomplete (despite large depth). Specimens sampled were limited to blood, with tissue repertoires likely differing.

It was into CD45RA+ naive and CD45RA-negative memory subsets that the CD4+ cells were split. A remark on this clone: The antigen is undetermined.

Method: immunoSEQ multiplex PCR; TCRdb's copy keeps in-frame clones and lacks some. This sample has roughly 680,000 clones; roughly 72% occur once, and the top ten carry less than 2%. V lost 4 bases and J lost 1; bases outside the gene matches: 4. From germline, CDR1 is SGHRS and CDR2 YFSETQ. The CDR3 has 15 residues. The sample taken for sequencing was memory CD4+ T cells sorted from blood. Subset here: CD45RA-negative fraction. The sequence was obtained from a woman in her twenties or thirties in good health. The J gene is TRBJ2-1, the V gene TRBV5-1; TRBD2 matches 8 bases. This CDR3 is CASSVIAGSYNEQFF. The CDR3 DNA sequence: TGCGCCAGCAGCGTGATAGCGGGATCCTACAATGAGCAGTTCTTC.